A single sample gave rise to the 10 T cell receptor beta chains below, sequenced in a study of cytomegalovirus exposure and HLA in healthy donors. With 60 Vbeta and 13 Jbeta primers, the PCR was carried out. TCRdb's copy holds only in-frame clones and misses some; the assay was immunoSEQ multiplex PCR. The sample includes some 150,000 clones, 65% to 85% of them seen just once. The sample comprised PBMCs. These receptors were collected from a man aged 55 to 70 in good health and CMV-seronegative.

The J gene is TRBJ2-7, the V gene TRBV30, with D possibly TRBD1 on 6 matching bases. CDR1 is GTSNPN and CDR2 is SVGIG in the germline V gene (reference sequence). V gave up 3 bases and J gave up 2 bases, with 14 bases separating them. The CDR3 is made up of 14 amino acids. The CDR3 DNA reads as TGTGCCTGGAGGGTGGGTCAGGGGCCCTACGAGCAGTACTTC. It translates to CAWRVGQGPYEQYF.

This clone turned up a few times. The V gene is TRBV2, the J gene TRBJ1-1; 8 bases map to TRBD1. The CDR3 runs 14 residues. Trimming took 7 bases from V and 7 from J; bases not matched to a gene: 11. Germline assignment: CDR1 SNHLY and CDR2 FYNNEI. In DNA form, the CDR3 reads TGTGCCAGCAAAGGGTCCAGGGGGCCCGGTGAAGCTTTCTTT. Protein sequence: CASKGSRGPGEAFF.

This chain joins TRBV4-1 and TRBJ1-5; a possible D gene is TRBD1 (5 bases). This CDR3 is built from 15 residues. Trimming cost V 2 bases and J 4 bases, with 12 bases left between them. Germline V gene lookup returns CDR1 MGHRA and CDR2 YSYEKL. The CDR3 sequence: CASSQRVQDNQPQHF. CDR3 DNA: TGCGCCAGCAGCCAACGAGTACAGGATAATCAGCCCCAGCATTTT.

This clone was counted between two and nine times. The chain links TRBV5-1 to TRBJ1-1; no clear D. This CDR3 comprises 15 residues. Germline assignment: CDR1 SGHRS and CDR2 YFSETQ. V was pared by 1 base and J by 5 bases, with 15 bases between. CDR3 coding DNA: TGCGCCAGCAGCTTGTGGCCCGGGAGAGAGACTGAAGCTTTCTTT. It codes for CASSLWPGRETEAFF.

As concerns this clone: Other DNA sequences within the sample encode an identical CDR3. This chain connects TRBV10-3 to TRBJ1-6; D is possibly TRBD1 (6 bases). The CDR3 sequence is 15 residues long. V was shortened by 6 bases and J by 6 bases, with 15 bases between the two germline ends. The germline gives CDR1 ENHRY, CDR2 SYGVKD. The CDR3 region has the DNA TGTGCCATCAGCGAACAGGGAAGAAGTAATTCACCCCTCCACTTT. This gives the protein CAISEQGRSNSPLHF.

J is TRBJ2-3 and V is TRBV7-2; D not resolved. Germline CDR1 SGHTA, CDR2 FQGNSA. V lost 5 bases and J 1 base, leaving 13 bases between the germline ends. The CDR3 extends over 15 amino acids. The CDR3 sequence is CASSPETPGTDTQYF. CDR3 sequence (DNA): TGTGCCAGCAGCCCTGAAACTCCGGGCACAGATACGCAGTATTTT.

This clone was detected a few times. The V and J genes are TRBV27 and TRBJ2-7, with D uncertain. The CDR3 contains 13 residues. The V end lost 8 bases, the J end lost 0 bases, and 11 bases lay between the germline ends. Germline CDR1 reads MNHEY; CDR2 reads SMNVEV (reference sequence). The CDR3 here is CASRVTGSYEQYF. The CDR3 DNA reads as TGTGCCAGCCGCGTCACCGGCTCCTACGAGCAGTACTTC.

This chain uses TRBV30 with TRBJ2-5; 8 positions match TRBD1. TRBJ2-7 explains the end of the DNA better; the J call may be wrong. The CDR3 sequence is 15 residues long. Per germline, CDR1 GTSNPN and CDR2 SVGIG (reference sequence). The CDR3 sequence: CAWASVWTGSYEQYF. CDR3 DNA sequence: TGTGCCTGGGCCTCGGTATGGACAGGGTCCTACGAGCAGTACTTC.

The rearrangement joins TRBV4-3 to TRBJ1-2; unclear D gene. CDR3 length: 16 amino acids. V was trimmed by 4 bases and J by 1 base, leaving 16 bases between them. From germline, CDR1 is LGHNA and CDR2 YSLEER. The CDR3 DNA reads as TGCGCCAGCAGCCCTATGCTCACGGACTATAACTATGGCTACACCTTC. Translating gives CASSPMLTDYNYGYTF.

V is TRBV27 and J is TRBJ2-5, with D perhaps matching TRBD1 (6 bases). The V gene lost 2 bases and the J gene lost 3 bases, with 7 bases spanning the gap. The CDR3 runs 13 residues. CDR1 is MNHEY and CDR2 is SMNVEV in the germline V gene (reference sequence). Written as DNA, the CDR3 is TGTGCCAGCAGTTTAAACAGGGAAGAGACCCAGTACTTC. Its translation is CASSLNREETQYF.